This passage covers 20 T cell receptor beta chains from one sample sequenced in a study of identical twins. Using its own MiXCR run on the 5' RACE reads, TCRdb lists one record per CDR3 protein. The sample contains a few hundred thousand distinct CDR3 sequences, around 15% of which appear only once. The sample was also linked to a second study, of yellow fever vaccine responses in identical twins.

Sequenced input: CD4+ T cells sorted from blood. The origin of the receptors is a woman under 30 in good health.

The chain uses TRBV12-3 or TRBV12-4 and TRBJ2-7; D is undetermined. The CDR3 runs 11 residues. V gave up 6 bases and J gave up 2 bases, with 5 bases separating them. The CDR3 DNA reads TGTGCCAGCAGCCACACCTACGAGCAGTACTTC. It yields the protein CASSHTYEQYF.

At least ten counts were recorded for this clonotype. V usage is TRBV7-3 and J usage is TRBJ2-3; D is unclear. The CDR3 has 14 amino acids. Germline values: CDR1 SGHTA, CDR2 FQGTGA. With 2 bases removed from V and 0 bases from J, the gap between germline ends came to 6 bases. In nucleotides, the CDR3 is TGTGCCAGCAGCTTAGGGGAAAGCACAGATACGCAGTATTTT. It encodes CASSLGESTDTQYF.

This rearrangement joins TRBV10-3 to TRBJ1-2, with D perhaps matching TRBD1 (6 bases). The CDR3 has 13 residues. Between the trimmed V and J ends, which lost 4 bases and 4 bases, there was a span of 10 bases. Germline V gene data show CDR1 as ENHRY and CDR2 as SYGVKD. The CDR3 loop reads CAISVGGSYGYTF. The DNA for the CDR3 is TGTGCCATCAGTGTCGGGGGCAGCTATGGCTACACCTTC.

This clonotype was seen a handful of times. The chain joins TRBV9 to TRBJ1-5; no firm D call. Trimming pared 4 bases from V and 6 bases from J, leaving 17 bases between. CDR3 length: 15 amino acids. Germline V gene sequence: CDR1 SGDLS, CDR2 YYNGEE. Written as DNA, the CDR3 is TGTGCCAGCAGCTCCTCCGGAGAGGTGGGTCAGCCCCAGCATTTT. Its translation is CASSSSGEVGQPQHF.

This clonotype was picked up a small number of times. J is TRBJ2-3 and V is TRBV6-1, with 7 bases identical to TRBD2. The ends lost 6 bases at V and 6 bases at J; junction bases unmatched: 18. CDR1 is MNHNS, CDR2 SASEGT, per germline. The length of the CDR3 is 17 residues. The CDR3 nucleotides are TGTGCCAGCAGGCCAAAGGTGGAGGGAGGGCCTGTGGATACGCAGTATTTT. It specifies CASRPKVEGGPVDTQYF.

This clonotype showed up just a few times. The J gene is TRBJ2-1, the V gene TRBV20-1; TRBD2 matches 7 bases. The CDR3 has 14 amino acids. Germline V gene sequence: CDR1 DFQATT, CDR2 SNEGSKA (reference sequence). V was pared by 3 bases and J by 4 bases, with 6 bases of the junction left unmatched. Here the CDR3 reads CSASHLAAYNEQFF. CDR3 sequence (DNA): TGCAGTGCTAGCCATCTAGCGGCTTACAATGAGCAGTTCTTC.

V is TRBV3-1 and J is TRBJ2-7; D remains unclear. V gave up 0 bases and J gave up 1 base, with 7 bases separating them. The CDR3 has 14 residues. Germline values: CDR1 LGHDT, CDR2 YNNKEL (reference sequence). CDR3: CASSQDPLSYEQYF. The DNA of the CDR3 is TGTGCCAGCAGCCAAGATCCCCTTTCCTACGAGCAGTACTTC.

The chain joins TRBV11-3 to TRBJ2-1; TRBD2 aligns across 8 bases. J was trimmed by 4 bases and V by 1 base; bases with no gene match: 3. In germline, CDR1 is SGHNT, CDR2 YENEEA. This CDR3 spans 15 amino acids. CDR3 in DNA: TGTGCCAGCAGCTTAGGGCGGGGGGTTTACAATGAGCAGTTCTTC. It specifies CASSLGRGVYNEQFF.

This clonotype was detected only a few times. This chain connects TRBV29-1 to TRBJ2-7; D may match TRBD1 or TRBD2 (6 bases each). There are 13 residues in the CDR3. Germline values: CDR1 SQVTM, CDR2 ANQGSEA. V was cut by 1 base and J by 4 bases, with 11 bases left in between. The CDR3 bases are TGCAGCGTTGAAGGGGGGGCGGGGTACGAGCAGTACTTC. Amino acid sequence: CSVEGGAGYEQYF.

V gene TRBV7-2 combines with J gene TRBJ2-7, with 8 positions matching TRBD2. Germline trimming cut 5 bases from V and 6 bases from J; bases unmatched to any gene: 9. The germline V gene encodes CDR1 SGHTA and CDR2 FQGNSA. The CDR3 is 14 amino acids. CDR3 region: CASSQYLAGREQYF. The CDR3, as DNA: TGTGCCAGCAGCCAGTATTTAGCGGGACGCGAGCAGTACTTC. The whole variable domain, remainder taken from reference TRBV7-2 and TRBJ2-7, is GAGVSQSPSNKVTEKGKDVELRCDPISGHTALYWYRQSLGQGLEFLIYFQGNSAPDKSGLPSDRFSAERTGGSVSTLTIQRTQQEDSAVYLCASSQYLAGREQYFGPGTRLTVT.

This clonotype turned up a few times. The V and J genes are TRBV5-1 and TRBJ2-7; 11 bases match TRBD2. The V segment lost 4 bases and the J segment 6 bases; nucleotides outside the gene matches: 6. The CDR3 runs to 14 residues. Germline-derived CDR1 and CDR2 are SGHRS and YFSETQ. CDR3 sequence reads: CASSGTSGSLEQYF. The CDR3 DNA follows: TGCGCCAGCAGCGGTACTAGCGGGAGTCTCGAGCAGTACTTC.

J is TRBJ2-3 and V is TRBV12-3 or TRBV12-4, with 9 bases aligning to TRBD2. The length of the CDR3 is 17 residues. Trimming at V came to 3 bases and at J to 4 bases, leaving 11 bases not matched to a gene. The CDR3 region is CASSLAGSGGGSDTQYF. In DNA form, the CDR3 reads TGTGCCAGCAGTTTGGCCGGTAGCGGGGGCGGATCAGATACGCAGTATTTT.

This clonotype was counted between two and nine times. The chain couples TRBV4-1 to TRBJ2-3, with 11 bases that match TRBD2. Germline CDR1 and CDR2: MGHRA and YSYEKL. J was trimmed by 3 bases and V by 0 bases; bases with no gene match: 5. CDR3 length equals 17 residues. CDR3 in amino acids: CASSQESVAGGTDTQYF. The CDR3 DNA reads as TGCGCCAGCAGCCAAGAGTCGGTAGCGGGGGGGACAGATACGCAGTATTTT.

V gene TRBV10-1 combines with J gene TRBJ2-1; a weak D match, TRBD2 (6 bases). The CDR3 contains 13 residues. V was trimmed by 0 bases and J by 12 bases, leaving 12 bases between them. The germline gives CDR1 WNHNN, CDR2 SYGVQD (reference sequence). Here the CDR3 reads CASSESEGLRQFF. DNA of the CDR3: TGCGCCAGCAGTGAGTCGGAGGGTTTAAGGCAGTTCTTC.

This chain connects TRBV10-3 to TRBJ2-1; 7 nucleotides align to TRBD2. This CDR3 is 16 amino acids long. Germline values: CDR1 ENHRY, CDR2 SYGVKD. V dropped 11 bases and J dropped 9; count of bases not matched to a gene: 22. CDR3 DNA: TGTGCCGCGGCAACCAGCGGGACCCCCCCGCCCGGTGAGCAGTTCTTC. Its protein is CAAATSGTPPPGEQFF.

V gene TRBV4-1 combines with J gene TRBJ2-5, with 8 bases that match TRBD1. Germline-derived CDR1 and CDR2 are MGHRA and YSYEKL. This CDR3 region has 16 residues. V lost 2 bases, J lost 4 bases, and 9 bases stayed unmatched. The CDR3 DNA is TGCGCCAGCAGCCAACCCCTCCGACAGGGGAGAGAGACCCAGTACTTC. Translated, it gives CASSQPLRQGRETQYF.

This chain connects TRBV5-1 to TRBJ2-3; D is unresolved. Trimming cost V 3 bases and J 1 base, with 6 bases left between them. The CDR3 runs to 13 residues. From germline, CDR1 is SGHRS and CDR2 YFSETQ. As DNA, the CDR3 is TGCGCCAGCAGCTACGTTGGCACAGATACGCAGTATTTT. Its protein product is CASSYVGTDTQYF.

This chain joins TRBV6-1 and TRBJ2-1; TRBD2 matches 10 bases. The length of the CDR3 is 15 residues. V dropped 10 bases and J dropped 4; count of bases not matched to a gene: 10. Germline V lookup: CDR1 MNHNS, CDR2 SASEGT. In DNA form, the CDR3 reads TGTGCCACCACAACTAGCGGGGAATCTTACAATGAGCAGTTCTTC. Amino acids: CATTTSGESYNEQFF.

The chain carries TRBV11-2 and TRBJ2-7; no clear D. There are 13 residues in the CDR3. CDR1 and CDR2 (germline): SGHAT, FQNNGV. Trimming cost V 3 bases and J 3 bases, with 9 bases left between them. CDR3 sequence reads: CASSFMDSYEQYF. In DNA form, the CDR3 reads TGTGCCAGCAGCTTTATGGATAGCTACGAGCAGTACTTC.

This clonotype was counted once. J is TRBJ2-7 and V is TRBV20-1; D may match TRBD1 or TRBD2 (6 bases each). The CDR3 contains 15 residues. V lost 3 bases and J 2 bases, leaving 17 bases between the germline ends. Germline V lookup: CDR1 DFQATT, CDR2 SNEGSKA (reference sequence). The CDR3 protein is CSASPGTGRPYEQYF. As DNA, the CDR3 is TGCAGTGCTAGTCCCGGAACAGGGAGGCCCTACGAGCAGTACTTC.